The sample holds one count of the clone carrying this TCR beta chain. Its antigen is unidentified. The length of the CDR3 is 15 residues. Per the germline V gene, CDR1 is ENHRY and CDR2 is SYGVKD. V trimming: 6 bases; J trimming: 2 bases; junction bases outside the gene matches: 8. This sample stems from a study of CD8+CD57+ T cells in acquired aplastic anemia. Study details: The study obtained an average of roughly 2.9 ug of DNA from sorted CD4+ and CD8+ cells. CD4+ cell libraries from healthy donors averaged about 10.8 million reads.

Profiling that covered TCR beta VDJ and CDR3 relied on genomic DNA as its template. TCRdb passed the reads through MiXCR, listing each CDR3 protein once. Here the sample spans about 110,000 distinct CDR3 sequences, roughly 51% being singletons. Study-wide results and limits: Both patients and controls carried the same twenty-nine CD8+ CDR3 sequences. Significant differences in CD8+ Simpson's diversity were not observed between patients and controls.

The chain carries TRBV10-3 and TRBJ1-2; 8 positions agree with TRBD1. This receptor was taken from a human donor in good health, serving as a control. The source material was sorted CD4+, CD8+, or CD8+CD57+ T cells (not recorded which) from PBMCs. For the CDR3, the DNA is TGTGCCATCAGAGGCGGGACAGGACGGAACTATGGCTACACCTTC. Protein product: CAIRGGTGRNYGYTF.